This T cell receptor (beta chain) was obtained from a study of cytomegalovirus exposure and HLA in healthy donors. General study points: Analysis performed later found roughly 17,000 TCR beta sequences associated with HLA alleles at 0.05 false discovery rate.

The PCR used 60 Vbeta and 13 Jbeta primers. Measured with immunoSEQ multiplex PCR; TCRdb has only the in-frame clones, and not every one. The sample shows roughly 190,000 clones, 70% to 80% of them seen only once. Germline values: CDR1 MNHEY, CDR2 SMNVEV (reference sequence). Between the trimmed V and J ends, which lost 0 bases and 4 bases, there was a span of 24 bases. The CDR3 is 19 amino acids. This clone was seen a few times. The target antigen is unknown. This receptor was identified in a woman between 25 and 40 years old in good health and CMV-seropositive. The chain couples TRBV27 to TRBJ2-5, with D perhaps matching TRBD1 (7 bases). Sequencing was done on a sample of PBMCs. CDR3 sequence reads: CASSLSLPRGGGRLETQYF. As DNA, the CDR3 is TGTGCCAGCAGTTTATCCCTACCCCGTGGAGGGGGCAGGTTAGAGACCCAGTACTTC.